This TCR beta chain stems from a study of blood T cell repertoires in COVID-19. Across the whole study: Italy, Spain and the United States were the sources of the convalescent and acute COVID-19 samples. Sample material is recorded as cDNA or gDNA derived from T cells, B-cell-depleted T cells, or PBMCs.

Study processing details: Estimated nucleated cell counts came from reference gene primer amplification. Profiled with immunoSEQ multiplex PCR; TCRdb holds only in-frame clones, not every one. That table furnishes V, J and clone size, whereas the DNA furnished D and trimming. The sample holds about 300,000 clones, approximately 89% seen once. V gave up 2 bases and J gave up 3 bases, with 8 bases separating them. The CDR3 covers 14 residues. In germline, CDR1 is KGHSH, CDR2 LQKENI. This clone was seen just once. Enrolled during active infection, Seattle patients were then followed longitudinally. This clonotype was obtained from a woman in her twenties or thirties with COVID-19, enrolled during active disease. The specimen sequenced was peripheral blood. The chain combines TRBV18 with TRBJ1-5; D ambiguous. In DNA form, the CDR3 reads TGTGCCAGCTCACCAGCGGCAAACAATCAGCCCCAGCATTTT. It encodes CASSPAANNQPQHF.